The sequence of this TCR beta chain was determined in a study of blood T cells in healthy people across ages. As concerns this clonotype: Sequence at one end of the junction differs from germline and may be a read error.

Next came a second PCR, run for about 7 to 12 cycles, which used a sample-barcoded 5' primer along with a J-beta primer mix. TCRdb reprocessed the 5' RACE reads with MiXCR, giving one entry per CDR3 protein. The profile covers roughly 1,700,000 distinct CDR3 sequences, with about 30% appearing a single time and less than 9.5% taken by the ten largest. The receptor was isolated from a woman in her twenties or thirties in good health. The sequenced sample consisted of blood.

The CDR3 here is CASSLSTQRSGNSPPHF. CDR3 DNA: TGTGCCAGCAGCTTATCAACCCAACGGTCGGGGAATTCACCCCCCCACTTT. This chain joins TRBV7-6 and TRBJ1-6; D unclear. The CDR3 runs 17 residues. Germline CDR1 and CDR2: SGHVS and FNYEAQ.